The clone carrying this T cell receptor (beta chain) was seen a single time. TCRdb reanalysed the RT-PCR reads using MiXCR and keeps one entry per CDR3 protein. The sample carries hundreds of thousands of distinct CDR3 sequences, 14% recorded once. The V and J ends lost 3 bases and 5 bases respectively, with 6 bases between them. The CDR3 is 12 residues long. The germline V gene encodes CDR1 MDHEN and CDR2 SYDVKM. The rearrangement joins TRBV28 to TRBJ2-3; D remains ambiguous. Sequencing used memory CD4+ T cells from blood. The clonotype originates from a female donor in good health, serving as a healthy control. CDR3 nucleotides: TGTGCCAGCAGTTTTTTTCAAGATACGCAGTATTTT. Its protein is CASSFFQDTQYF.